This entry describes one T cell receptor (beta chain). With V trimmed by 1 base and J by 3 bases, 8 bases remained unmatched. Germline V gives CDR1 LGHNA, CDR2 YNFKEQ. This CDR3 comprises 17 residues. This entry belongs to a study of radiation and T cells in renal cell carcinoma. Treatment described: 15 Gy SBRT to primary tumor, nephrectomy 4 weeks later. This renal cell carcinoma was of the clear cell type. Profiled with immunoSEQ multiplex PCR; TCRdb holds only in-frame clones, not every one. This repertoire shows 19,000 or so clones, roughly two thirds found once; its top ten account for under 15%. Sequenced here: tumor tissue, sampled from a patient whose treatment included radiotherapy and nephrectomy. This clonotype originated in a woman in her seventies with renal cell carcinoma. The chain uses TRBV4-2 and TRBJ2-1; 8 bases fit TRBD2. In DNA, the CDR3 is TGTGCCAGCAGCCAAGGCCCTGGCGGGGGGTACTACAATGAGCAGTTCTTC. It is translated as CASSQGPGGGYYNEQFF.